This TCR beta chain was found in a study of blood T cell repertoires in COVID-19. Sequencing used immunoSEQ multiplex PCR; TCRdb keeps in-frame clones, though not all of them. Of hundreds of thousands of clones listed, 88% were seen once; the top ten hold about 1.3%. The CDR3 loop spans 15 amino acids. V gave up 0 bases and J gave up 3 bases, with 11 bases separating them. Germline CDR1 is LGHNA and CDR2 is YSLEER. Sequencing input: peripheral blood. The V gene is TRBV4-3, the J gene TRBJ1-2; D is ambiguous. The sequence came from an older man with acute or convalescent COVID-19. CDR3 sequence: CASSQDAGWDYGYTF. As DNA, the CDR3 is TGCGCCAGCAGCCAAGATGCGGGGTGGGACTATGGCTACACCTTC.